These 16 T cell receptor beta chains were sequenced from one sample in a study of blood T cell repertoires in COVID-19. TCRdb's copy holds only in-frame clones and misses some; the assay was immunoSEQ multiplex PCR. The sample yields 250,000 to 350,000 clones, about 85% seen once. Sequences were obtained from peripheral blood. Every receptor here comes from a human donor with COVID-19, enrolled during active disease. The donor label of this sample is uncertain.

The chain recombines TRBV6-2 or TRBV6-3 with TRBJ2-5, with 12 positions matching TRBD2. The CDR3 is 20 amino acids. The J segment lost 1 base and the V segment lost 1 base, leaving 13 bases of the junction unmatched. Germline CDR1 and CDR2: MNHEY and SVGEGT. The CDR3: CASSYLPHRGLAGRQETQYF. The CDR3 DNA reads TGTGCCAGCAGTTACTTGCCACACCGGGGACTAGCGGGTCGCCAAGAGACCCAGTACTTC.

The count of this clone is one. The chain employs TRBV3-1 (or the pseudogene TRBV3-2) and TRBJ1-4; tentative D call: TRBD1 (5 bases). V dropped 0 bases and J dropped 7 bases, with 12 bases sitting between them. Germline V CDR1 and CDR2: LGHDT, YNNKEL (reference sequence). This CDR3 spans 15 amino acids. The CDR3 nucleotides are TGTGCCAGCAGCCAAGATCGGCAGGGAAGTGAAAAACTGTTTTTT. This sequence encodes CASSQDRQGSEKLFF.

The chain has TRBV9 and TRBJ1-6, with TRBD1 as a possible D gene (6 bases). V was cut by 3 bases and J by 7 bases, with 11 bases left in between. CDR1 SGDLS and CDR2 YYNGEE come from the germline V gene. The CDR3 is made up of 14 amino acids. CDR3 amino acids: CASSDRVYNSPLHF. The CDR3 coding sequence is TGTGCCAGCAGCGACAGGGTTTACAATTCACCCCTCCACTTT.

This chain joins TRBV28 and TRBJ2-7; weak D call: TRBD1 (6 bases). Trimming took 7 bases from V and 4 from J, leaving 17 bases between them. CDR1 is MDHEN, CDR2 SYDVKM, per germline. The CDR3 contains 14 residues. The CDR3 is CASTQDRTQYEQYF. The CDR3 nucleotides read TGTGCCAGCACCCAGGACAGAACTCAATACGAGCAGTACTTC.

The rearrangement joins TRBV5-5 to TRBJ2-5, with 8 nucleotides matching TRBD2. In germline, CDR1 is SGHKS, CDR2 YYEKEE (reference sequence). Germline trimming cut 0 bases from V and 5 bases from J; bases unmatched to any gene: 12. The CDR3 is 17 residues long. CDR3 sequence reads: CASSLEPLAGGGETQYF. CDR3 DNA sequence: TGTGCCAGCAGCTTGGAGCCCCTGGCGGGGGGCGGGGAGACCCAGTACTTC.

The gene calls are TRBV5-1 and TRBJ2-7, with 9 bases aligning to TRBD1. With V trimmed by 3 bases and J by 4 bases, 11 bases remained unmatched. Germline loops: CDR1 SGHRS, CDR2 YFSETQ. CDR3 length equals 16 residues. CDR3 in amino acids: CASSSGQGLGNYEQYF. CDR3 coding DNA: TGCGCCAGCAGCTCGGGACAGGGCCTTGGGAATTACGAGCAGTACTTC.

The rearrangement uses TRBV25-1 and TRBJ2-7, with 8 positions matching TRBD1. With V trimmed by 5 bases and J by 2 bases, 8 bases remained unmatched. The CDR3 sequence is 15 residues long. Germline assignment: CDR1 MGHDK and CDR2 SYGVNS. CDR3 in amino acids: CASSPGGERAYEQYF. The CDR3 DNA reads TGTGCCAGCAGTCCAGGGGGCGAACGCGCCTACGAGCAGTACTTC.

The rearrangement joins TRBV2 to TRBJ2-7; D may be TRBD1 (6 bases). With 8 bases removed from V and 3 bases from J, the gap between germline ends came to 11 bases. The germline gives CDR1 SNHLY, CDR2 FYNNEI. CDR3 size: 12 residues. The CDR3 region is CASGTSNYEQYF. The CDR3 DNA follows: TGTGCCAGCGGGACATCGAACTACGAGCAGTACTTC.

CDR3 amino acids: CASSLPGGFGYTF. The CDR3 nucleotides are TGTGCCAGCAGCTTACCAGGGGGCTTTGGCTACACCTTC. V gene TRBV7-2 combines with J gene TRBJ1-2; TRBD1 aligns across 8 bases. The CDR3 length is 13 residues. Per the germline V gene, CDR1 is SGHTA and CDR2 is FQGNSA. V gave up 2 bases and J gave up 7 bases; unmatched junction bases: 3.

The chain couples TRBV5-1 to TRBJ2-3; perhaps TRBD1 as D (6 bases). Germline CDR1 reads SGHRS; CDR2 reads YFSETQ. V was trimmed by 3 bases and J by 2 bases, leaving 13 bases between them. This CDR3 region has 15 residues. The CDR3 spells CASSSTGTATDTQYF. CDR3 bases: TGCGCCAGCAGCTCCACAGGGACGGCCACAGATACGCAGTATTTT.

This chain links TRBV30 with TRBJ2-3; D gene uncertain. The length of the CDR3 is 13 residues. Germline loops: CDR1 GTSNPN, CDR2 SVGIG (reference sequence). Trimming stripped 1 base from V and 4 bases from J, with 9 bases between. The CDR3 spells CAWSALRADTQYF. The CDR3, as DNA: TGTGCCTGGAGTGCCCTGAGAGCAGATACGCAGTATTTT.

The CDR3 coding sequence is TGTGCCAGCAGCCCGACAGGGGAGATAAACACCATATATTTT. It codes for CASSPTGEINTIYF. This chain connects TRBV7-2 to TRBJ1-3; 8 bases are a match to TRBD1. J was trimmed by 6 bases and V by 5 bases; bases with no gene match: 6. The CDR3 contains 14 residues. Germline CDR1 SGHTA, CDR2 FQGNSA.

The chain combines TRBV5-1 with TRBJ1-1; tentatively, D is TRBD1 (5 bases). CDR1 and CDR2 (germline): SGHRS, YFSETQ. The length of the CDR3 is 16 residues. Trimming shortened V by 4 bases and J by 0 bases, and 16 bases separated the two germline ends. The CDR3 sequence is CASSRGGASMNTEAFF. The CDR3 DNA follows: TGCGCCAGCAGCCGGGGAGGGGCGTCTATGAACACTGAAGCTTTCTTT. The variable domain in full, with the rest retrieved from reference TRBV5-1 and TRBJ1-1, is KAGVTQTPRYLIKTRGQQVTLSCSPISGHRSVSWYQQTPGQGLQFLFEYFSETQRNKGNFPGRFSGRQFSNSRSEMNVSTLELGDSALYLCASSRGGASMNTEAFFGQGTRLTVV.

This clone was observed once. The chain couples TRBV19 to TRBJ1-5, with D possibly being TRBD1 (5 bases). V lost 1 base and J lost 3, with 10 bases in between. This CDR3 is built from 15 residues. Germline values: CDR1 LNHDA, CDR2 SQIVND (reference sequence). The CDR3 DNA reads as TGTGCCAGTAGTATAGGGGGCAGAGTCAATCAGCCCCAGCATTTT. Its translation: CASSIGGRVNQPQHF.

The chain couples TRBV5-1 to TRBJ1-1; perhaps TRBD1 as D (5 bases). The CDR3 sequence is 15 residues long. From germline, CDR1 is SGHRS and CDR2 YFSETQ. V lost 4 bases and J 1 base, leaving 14 bases between the germline ends. CDR3 in amino acids: CASSLSGTPNTEAFF. The CDR3 bases are TGCGCCAGCAGCCTCTCCGGGACTCCGAACACTGAAGCTTTCTTT.

This clone was picked up one time. The V call is TRBV19, the J call TRBJ2-5; 8 bases are shared with TRBD2. Germline lookup yields CDR1 LNHDA and CDR2 SQIVND (reference sequence). The CDR3 is 14 residues long. V lost 7 bases to trimming and J lost 4 bases; unmatched junction nucleotides: 8. The CDR3 protein is CASNQGTRGETQYF. DNA of the CDR3: TGTGCCAGTAACCAAGGGACTAGAGGAGAGACCCAGTACTTC.